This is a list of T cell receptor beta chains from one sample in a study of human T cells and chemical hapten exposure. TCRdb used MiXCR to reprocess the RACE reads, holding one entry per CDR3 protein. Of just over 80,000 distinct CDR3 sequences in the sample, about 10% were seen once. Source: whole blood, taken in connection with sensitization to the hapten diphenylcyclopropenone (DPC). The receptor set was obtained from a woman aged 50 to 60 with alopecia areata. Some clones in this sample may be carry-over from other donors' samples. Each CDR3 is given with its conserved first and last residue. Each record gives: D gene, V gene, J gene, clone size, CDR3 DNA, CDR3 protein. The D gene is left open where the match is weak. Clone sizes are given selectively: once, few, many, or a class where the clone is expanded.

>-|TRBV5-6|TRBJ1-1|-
TGTGCCAGCACACAAACCAGGAACACTGAAGCTTTCTTT
CASTQTRNTEAFF
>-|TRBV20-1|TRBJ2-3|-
TGCAGTGCTGGAAGGGGGGGGCGGACAGATACGCAGTATTTT
CSAGRGGRTDTQYF
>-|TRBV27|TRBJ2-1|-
TGTGCCAGCGTCTACCGGGGAGACTCCTACAATGAGCAGTTCTTC
CASVYRGDSYNEQFF
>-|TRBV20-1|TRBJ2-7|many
TGCAGTGCAAACGGAGGGGCTAGCGTAACCTACGAGCAGTACTTC
CSANGGASVTYEQYF
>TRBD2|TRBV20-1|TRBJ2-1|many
TGCAGTGCTAGATCTAGCGGGAGGGGGTACAATGAGCAGTTCTTC
CSARSSGRGYNEQFF
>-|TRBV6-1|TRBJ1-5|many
TGTGCCAGCAGTGATGGTGTGAACAATCAGCCCCAGCATTTT
CASSDGVNNQPQHF
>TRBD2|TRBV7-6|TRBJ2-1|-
TGTGCCAGCAGCCAGAGACTAGCGGAAGGGGATGGGGGCTCCTACAATGAGCAGTTCTTC
CASSQRLAEGDGGSYNEQFF
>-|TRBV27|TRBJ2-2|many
TGTGCCAGCAGTTCAGGGACGTTTTGGGTTTCAGGGGAGCTGTTTTTT
CASSSGTFWVSGELFF
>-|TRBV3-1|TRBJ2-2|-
TGTGCCAGCAGCCAATACCCGGTGGCCGGGGAGCTGTTTTTT
CASSQYPVAGELFF
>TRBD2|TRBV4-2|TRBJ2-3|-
TGTGCCAGCAGCCGAGAAACTAGCGGAGGCACAGATACGCAGTATTTT
CASSRETSGGTDTQYF
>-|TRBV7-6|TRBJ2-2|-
TGTGCCAGCAGCTTAGGGGACAAGAACACCGGGGAGCTGTTTTTT
CASSLGDKNTGELFF
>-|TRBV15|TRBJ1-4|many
TGTGCCACCAGTAGGGGAGTGGGGGAGGATGAAAAACTGTTTTTT
CATSRGVGEDEKLFF
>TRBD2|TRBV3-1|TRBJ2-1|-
TGTGCCAGCAGCCAAAGGGAATACGGGACTAGCGGGAATGAGCAGTTCTTC
CASSQREYGTSGNEQFF
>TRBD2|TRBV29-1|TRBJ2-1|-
TGCAGCAGTGGGGGGACTAGCATAGTAAATGAGCAGTTCTTC
CSSGGTSIVNEQFF
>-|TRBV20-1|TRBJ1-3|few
TGCAGTGCTAGAACCTCCGGCCGCGGAAACACCATATATTTT
CSARTSGRGNTIYF
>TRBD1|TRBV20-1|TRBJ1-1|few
TGCAGTGCTAGAGACTTTGACAGGGCCGAAGCTTTCTTT
CSARDFDRAEAFF
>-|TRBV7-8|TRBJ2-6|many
TGTGCCAGCAGCTCGCCTCGGACGGCTTCTGGGGCCAACGTCCTGACTTTC
CASSSPRTASGANVLTF
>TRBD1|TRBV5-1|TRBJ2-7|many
TGCGCCAGCAGCGGCAGGGGGCTTAACTACGAGCAGTACTTC
CASSGRGLNYEQYF
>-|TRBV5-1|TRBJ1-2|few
TGCGCCAGCAGCTTTGACGTATTCGGCGGCTACACCTTC
CASSFDVFGGYTF
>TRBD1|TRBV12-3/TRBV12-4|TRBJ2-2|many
TGTGCCAGCAGTTTGAGGGGGCCGTTAAACACCGGGGAGCTGTTTTTT
CASSLRGPLNTGELFF
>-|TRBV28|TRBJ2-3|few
TGTGCCACCATCCCCGGAGGGGGCGCTGGCACAGATACGCAGTATTTT
CATIPGGGAGTDTQYF
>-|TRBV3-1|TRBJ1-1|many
TGTGCCAGCAGCCCCGTCGGCGGTGTAGCTTTCTTT
CASSPVGGVAFF
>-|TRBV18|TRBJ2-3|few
TGTGCCAGCTCTCGGACAGGGAGGGGACCAAGCACAGATACGCAGTATTTT
CASSRTGRGPSTDTQYF
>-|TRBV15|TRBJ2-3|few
TGTGCCACCAGCAGAGAATTGGGTTCAGATACGCAGTATTTT
CATSRELGSDTQYF
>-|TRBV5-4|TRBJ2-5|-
TGTGCCAGCAGCGCCGCACAAGAGACCCAGTACTTC
CASSAAQETQYF
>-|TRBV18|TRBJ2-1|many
TGTGCCAGCTCACCATCTCTATCCAGCTCCTACAATGAGCAGTTCTTC
CASSPSLSSSYNEQFF
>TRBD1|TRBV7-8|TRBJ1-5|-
TGTGCCAGCAGCTTATCACAGGGGGTCAAGAATCAGCCCCAGCATTTT
CASSLSQGVKNQPQHF
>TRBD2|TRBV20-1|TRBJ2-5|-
TGCAGTGTGGCGGGAGGCACACCTATTCAAGAGACCCAGTACTTC
CSVAGGTPIQETQYF
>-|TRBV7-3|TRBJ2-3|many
TGTGCCAGCAGCTCACGGCAGGGTCCAGATACGCAGTATTTT
CASSSRQGPDTQYF
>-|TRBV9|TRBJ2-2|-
TGTGCCAGCAGCGTAGCTTTAGAATCCGGGGAGCTGTTTTTT
CASSVALESGELFF
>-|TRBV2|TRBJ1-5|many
TGTGCCAGCAGTGCAGGCACTCAGCCCCAGCATTTT
CASSAGTQPQHF
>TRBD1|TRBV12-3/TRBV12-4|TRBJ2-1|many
TGTGCCAGCAGTAGTCCCCAGGGGGCATGGAATGAGCAGTTCTTC
CASSSPQGAWNEQFF
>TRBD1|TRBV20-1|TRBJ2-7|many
TGCAGTGCTTCGGACAGGGAGATGTACGAGCAGTACTTC
CSASDREMYEQYF
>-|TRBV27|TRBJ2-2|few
TGTGCCAGCACCCAGGGGTTCGGGGAGCTGTTTTTT
CASTQGFGELFF
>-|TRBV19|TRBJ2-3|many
TGTGCCAGTAGTATACGAGGGGATAGCGGAAGCACAGATACGCAGTATTTT
CASSIRGDSGSTDTQYF
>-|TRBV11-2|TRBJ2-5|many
TGTGCCAGCAGCTTACAGGTCAGACAAGAGACCCAGTACTTC
CASSLQVRQETQYF
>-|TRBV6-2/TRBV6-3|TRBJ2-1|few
TGTGCCAGCAGTTACCCTACGGATGAGCAGTTCTTC
CASSYPTDEQFF
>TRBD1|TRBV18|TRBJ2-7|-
TGTGCCAGCTCACCAAACCTAGGGGGCCTCTCCGAGCAGTACTTC
CASSPNLGGLSEQYF
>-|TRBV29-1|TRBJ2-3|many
TGCAGCGCTACGCGGGAAGCAGATACGCAGTATTTT
CSATREADTQYF
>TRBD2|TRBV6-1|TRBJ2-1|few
TGTGCCAGCAGTGAAGGAAACAGCGGGGATTACAATGAGCAGTTCTTC
CASSEGNSGDYNEQFF
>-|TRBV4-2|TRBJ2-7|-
TGTGCCAGCAGTCCAGACAGCTACGAGCAGTACTTC
CASSPDSYEQYF
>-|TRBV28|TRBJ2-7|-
TGTGCCAGCAGTACAACATCCTACGAGCAGTACTTC
CASSTTSYEQYF